The subject of this entry is one TCR beta chain. Antigen unknown. PCR used 60 Vbeta primers and 13 Jbeta primers. TCRdb keeps only in-frame clones here, not all; method: immunoSEQ multiplex PCR. The sample consists of 180,000 or so clones, just under 80% of them appearing once. The data derive from a study of cytomegalovirus exposure and HLA in healthy donors. Study-level results: TCR beta sequences reportedly predicted the HLA-A and HLA-B alleles of most subjects accurately. In a later analysis, compared with equally common non-associated chains, HLA-associated beta chains were more expanded. TCR beta V- and J-gene trimming, according to a later analysis, was linked to a missense DCLRE1C variant.

Healthy individuals who donated bone marrow served as the donors. V gave up 3 bases and J gave up 8 bases, with 9 bases separating them. Looked up from germline, CDR1 is SGHKS and CDR2 is YYEKEE (reference sequence). The CDR3 totals 13 residues. This sequence joins TRBV5-5 and TRBJ1-6, with D maybe TRBD1 (6 bases). Input material: PBMCs. This TCR came from a female donor in good health and CMV-seronegative. The CDR3 protein is CASSSQGDSPLHF. DNA of the CDR3: TGTGCCAGCAGCTCACAGGGCGATTCACCCCTCCACTTT.